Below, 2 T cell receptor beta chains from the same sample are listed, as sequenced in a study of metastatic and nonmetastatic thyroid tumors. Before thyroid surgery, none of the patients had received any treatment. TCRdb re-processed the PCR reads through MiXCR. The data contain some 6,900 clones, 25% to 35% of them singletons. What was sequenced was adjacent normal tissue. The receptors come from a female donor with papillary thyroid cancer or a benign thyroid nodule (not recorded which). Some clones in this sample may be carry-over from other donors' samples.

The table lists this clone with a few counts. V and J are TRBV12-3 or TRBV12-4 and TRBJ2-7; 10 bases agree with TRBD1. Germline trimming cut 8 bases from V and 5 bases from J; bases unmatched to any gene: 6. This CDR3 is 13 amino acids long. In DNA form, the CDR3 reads TGTGCCAGCGCGACAGGGGGCGCCGACGAGCAGTACTTC. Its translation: CASATGGADEQYF.

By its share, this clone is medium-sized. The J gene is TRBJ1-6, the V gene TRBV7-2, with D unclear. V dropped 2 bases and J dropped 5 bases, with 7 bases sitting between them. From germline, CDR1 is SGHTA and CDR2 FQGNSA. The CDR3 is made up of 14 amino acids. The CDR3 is CASSLRRNNSPLHF. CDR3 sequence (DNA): TGTGCCAGCAGCTTAAGGCGGAATAATTCACCCCTCCACTTT.